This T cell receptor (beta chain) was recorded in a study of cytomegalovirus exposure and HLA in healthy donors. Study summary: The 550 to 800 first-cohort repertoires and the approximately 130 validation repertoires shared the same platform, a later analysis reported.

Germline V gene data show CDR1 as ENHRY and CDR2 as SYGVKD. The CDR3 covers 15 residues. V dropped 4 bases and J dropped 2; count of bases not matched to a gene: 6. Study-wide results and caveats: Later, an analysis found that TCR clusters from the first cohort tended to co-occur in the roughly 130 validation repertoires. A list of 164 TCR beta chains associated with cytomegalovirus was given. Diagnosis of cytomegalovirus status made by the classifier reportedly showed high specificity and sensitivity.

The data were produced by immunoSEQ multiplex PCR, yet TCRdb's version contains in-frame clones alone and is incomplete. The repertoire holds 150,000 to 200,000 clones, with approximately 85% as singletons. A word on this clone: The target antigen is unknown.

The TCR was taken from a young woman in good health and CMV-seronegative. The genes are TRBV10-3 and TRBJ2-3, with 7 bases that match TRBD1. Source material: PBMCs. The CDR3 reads CAISGRGPNTDTQYF. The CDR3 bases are TGTGCCATCAGTGGAAGGGGGCCCAACACAGATACGCAGTATTTT.